The source of this TCR beta chain is a study of Graves' ophthalmopathy and Graves' hyperthyroidism. This clonotype showed up many times. CDR3 size: 12 residues. Trimming removed 4 bases from V and 3 bases from J, with 7 bases in between. CDR1 and CDR2 (germline): MDHEN, SYDVKM. RNA transcripts were the template, and TCR beta CDR3 regions were amplified from them. HTBI-primed RT-PCR formed the first round, and a multiplex PCR formed the second. TCRdb redid the calling of the multiplex PCR reads with MiXCR, one entry per CDR3 protein. The data contain some 360,000 distinct CDR3 sequences, about 17% of them singletons.

Sequencing was performed on peripheral blood. V is TRBV28 and J is TRBJ2-7; D might be TRBD2 (6 bases). The clonotype originates from an adult woman with stable Graves' hyperthyroidism. This CDR3 is CASSWGGYEQYF. In DNA, the CDR3 is TGTGCCAGCAGTTGGGGAGGCTACGAGCAGTACTTC.